This TCR beta chain was profiled in a study of PD-1 blockade in classical Hodgkin lymphoma. Notes on the study in general: In CD4+ cells, TCR diversity went up significantly by C4D1, but in CD8+ cells it did not.

Profiled with immunoSEQ multiplex PCR; TCRdb holds only in-frame clones, not every one. The sample yields 25,000 to 30,000 clones, 70% to 80% seen once. Every single patient, without exception, relapsed after autologous stem cell transplantation, and brentuximab vedotin exposure varied. CD4+ T cells were purified from thawed PBMCs by magnetic negative selection. For this clone: Its antigen is not known.

The sequencing used CD4+ T cells from blood, collected at baseline. The sequence was obtained from a human donor with classical Hodgkin lymphoma.

The CDR3 bases are TGTGCCAGCAGCTCACTACAGGGTGGATTTGGTGGCTACACCTTC. Amino acids: CASSSLQGGFGGYTF. V is TRBV11-2 and J is TRBJ1-2; D is possibly TRBD1 (6 bases). V lost 4 bases to trimming and J lost 7 bases, with 19 bases between them. CDR1 and CDR2 from the germline V gene are SGHAT and FQNNGV. This CDR3 comprises 15 residues.